One and the same sample provided the 8 T cell receptor beta chains below, sequenced in a study of blood T cell repertoires in COVID-19. Measured with immunoSEQ multiplex PCR; TCRdb has only the in-frame clones, and not every one. The table lists 250,000 to 300,000 clones, roughly four fifths of them singletons. Sequencing was performed on PBMCs or T cells enriched from blood (not recorded which). The receptors here all came from a man aged 35 to 55 who had been exposed to COVID-19.

This clone was picked up a small number of times. Other DNA variants within this sample encode the same CDR3. This chain joins TRBV7-9 and TRBJ1-1; D ambiguous. Looked up from germline, CDR1 is SEHNR and CDR2 is FQNEAQ (reference sequence). Trimming cost V 2 bases and J 2 bases, with 6 bases left between them. This CDR3 has 13 residues. Here the CDR3 DNA reads TGTGCCAGCAGCTTAAATGGCAACACTGAAGCTTTCTTT. This translates into CASSLNGNTEAFF.

The rearrangement joins TRBV28 to TRBJ2-2; tentative D call: TRBD2 (5 bases). The CDR3 length is 15 residues. The ends were cut back, 1 base at V and 3 bases at J, with 9 bases in the middle. Germline lookup yields CDR1 MDHEN and CDR2 SYDVKM. The CDR3, as DNA: TGTGCCAGCAGTTTATCCGTGGGAGACACCGGGGAGCTGTTTTTT. It encodes CASSLSVGDTGELFF.

The chain combines TRBV2 with TRBJ1-5; TRBD1 aligns across 7 bases. Germline V gene lookup returns CDR1 SNHLY and CDR2 FYNNEI. The V and J ends lost 6 bases and 3 bases, in that order; junction bases with no gene match: 8. This CDR3 is built from 15 residues. The CDR3 coding sequence is TGTGCCAGCAGGGAAACAGGGGTCGCCAATCAGCCCCAGCATTTT. Its translation: CASRETGVANQPQHF.

V gene TRBV30 combines with J gene TRBJ1-2; no firm D call. V was pared by 0 bases and J by 5 bases, with 7 bases between. There are 12 residues in the CDR3. From germline, CDR1 is GTSNPN and CDR2 SVGIG (reference sequence). CDR3 sequence: CAWSVTGYGYTF. The DNA of the CDR3 is TGTGCCTGGAGTGTAACCGGGTATGGCTACACCTTC.

The chain employs TRBV19 and TRBJ2-1; 8 nucleotides agree with TRBD2. The CDR3 has 15 residues. Germline V gene sequence: CDR1 LNHDA, CDR2 SQIVND (reference sequence). V trimming: 7 bases; J trimming: 8 bases; junction bases outside the gene matches: 13. The CDR3, as DNA: TGTGCCAGTAACACGGCTAGCGGGTCTTTGTATGAGCAGTTCTTC. Translating gives CASNTASGSLYEQFF. Using reference TRBV19 and TRBJ2-1 for the parts outside the CDR3, the full variable domain is DGGITQSPKYLFRKEGQNVTLSCEQNLNHDAMYWYRQDPGQGLRLIYYSQIVNDFQKGDIAEGYSVSREKKESFPLTVTSAQKNPTAFYLCASNTASGSLYEQFFGPGTRLTVL.

The gene calls are TRBV27 and TRBJ1-2, with TRBD1 as a possible D gene (5 bases). The length of the CDR3 is 13 residues. Germline V CDR1 and CDR2: MNHEY, SMNVEV (reference sequence). Trimming shortened V by 2 bases and J by 3 bases, and 7 bases separated the two germline ends. The CDR3 DNA reads as TGTGCCAGCAGTTTAGCAGGGCACTATGGCTACACCTTC. Amino acids: CASSLAGHYGYTF.

This chain links TRBV11-2 with TRBJ2-7, with 9 bases that match TRBD1. J was trimmed by 4 bases and V by 1 base; bases with no gene match: 11. Germline CDR1 SGHAT, CDR2 FQNNGV. The CDR3 sequence is 17 residues long. The CDR3 nucleotides read TGTGCCAGCAGCTTAGGAAGACGGGACAGGGTTTCTTACGAGCAGTACTTC. Translation: CASSLGRRDRVSYEQYF.

The genes are TRBV7-2 and TRBJ2-2; D is uncertain. This CDR3 has 15 residues. CDR1 and CDR2 from the germline V gene are SGHTA and FQGNSA. V lost 4 bases and J 0 bases, leaving 9 bases between the germline ends. The CDR3 sequence: CASSSLGSNTGELFF. The CDR3 nucleotides read TGTGCCAGCAGCTCCCTCGGTTCGAACACCGGGGAGCTGTTTTTT.